The 26 T cell receptor beta chains presented below share a single source sample, sequenced in a study of blood T cell repertoires in COVID-19 (dated by TCRdb to about 2020). The library was produced with the immunoSEQ multiplex PCR assay. TCRdb took this table from immuneACCESS and kept in-frame rearrangements with V and J called. Such tables lack part of the clones; where checked against another copy, unresolved V genes explain under half of the gap, and the rest is unexplained. The sample includes around 220,000 clones, with roughly nine tenths observed a single time. The ten largest clones take up about 2.2% of the sample. Input material: peripheral blood. These receptors all stem from a woman in her fifties or sixties with acute or convalescent COVID-19.

The V call is TRBV9, the J call TRBJ2-7; D is undetermined. This CDR3 has 12 residues. Germline lookup yields CDR1 SGDLS and CDR2 YYNGEE. Trimming removed 4 bases at V and 2 bases at J, with 7 bases between. CDR3 sequence: CASSPFPYEQYF. The CDR3 region has the DNA TGTGCCAGCAGCCCTTTTCCCTACGAGCAGTACTTC. Supplemented by reference TRBV9 and TRBJ2-7, the full variable domain reads DSGVTQTPKHLITATGQRVTLRCSPRSGDLSVYWYQQSLDQGLQFLIQYYNGEERAKGNILERFSAQQFPDLHSELNLSSLELGDSALYFCASSPFPYEQYFGPGTRLTVT.

The chain carries TRBV7-2 and TRBJ1-2; D perhaps matches TRBD1 (6 bases). Per the germline V gene, CDR1 is SGHTA and CDR2 is FQGNSA. V was shortened by 0 bases and J by 8 bases, with 10 bases between the two germline ends. The CDR3 totals 13 residues. Here the CDR3 reads CASSLAGAGGYTF. CDR3 DNA: TGTGCCAGCAGCTTAGCGGGGGCGGGCGGCTACACCTTC.

This clone was detected only once. The chain employs TRBV11-3 and TRBJ2-1, with no clear D. There are 13 residues in the CDR3. From germline, CDR1 is SGHNT and CDR2 YENEEA. V dropped 4 bases and J dropped 8 bases, with 12 bases sitting between them. The CDR3 DNA is TGTGCCAGCAGCTCCCGCAGGTCGGATGAGCAGTTCTTC. Its protein is CASSSRRSDEQFF.

The J gene is TRBJ2-2, the V gene TRBV4-2; D uncertain. Germline assignment: CDR1 LGHNA and CDR2 YNFKEQ. V was cut by 2 bases and J by 3 bases, with 7 bases left in between. The CDR3 extends over 14 amino acids. The CDR3 DNA reads TGTGCCAGCAGCCAATATATTTACACCGGGGAGCTGTTTTTT. Translation gives CASSQYIYTGELFF.

In its sample, this clone was seen a few times. This chain joins TRBV4-1 and TRBJ1-4; 11 bases match TRBD1. Losses at the gene ends were 4 bases for V and 8 bases for J; bases not matched to a gene: 18. Per the germline V gene, CDR1 is MGHRA and CDR2 is YSYEKL. This CDR3 region has 19 residues. The CDR3 loop reads CASSPHPDRGRLRVEKLFF. CDR3 DNA: TGCGCCAGCAGCCCACACCCGGACAGGGGGCGTTTGCGGGTAGAAAAACTGTTTTTT.

V usage is TRBV5-1 and J usage is TRBJ2-7, with D perhaps TRBD2 (7 bases). The germline V gene encodes CDR1 SGHRS and CDR2 YFSETQ. Deletions cut 5 bases from V and 0 bases from J, with 15 bases between. The CDR3 runs 15 residues. CDR3 DNA: TGCGCCAGCAGGAGCGGAGGGGGGGCCTCCTACGAGCAGTACTTC. Translating gives CASRSGGGASYEQYF.

This chain uses TRBV14 with TRBJ2-7; 8 bases fit TRBD1. J lost 4 bases, V lost 1 base, and 3 bases had no gene match. The CDR3 extends over 14 amino acids. Germline values: CDR1 SGHDN, CDR2 FVKESK. The CDR3 sequence: CASSQVQGAYEQYF. The CDR3 bases are TGTGCCAGCAGCCAAGTTCAGGGGGCTTACGAGCAGTACTTC. Full variable domain (remainder filled in from reference TRBV14 and TRBJ2-7): EAGVTQFPSHSVIEKGQTVTLRCDPISGHDNLYWYRRVMGKEIKFLLHFVKESKQDESGMPNNRFLAERTGGTYSTLKVQPAELEDSGVYFCASSQVQGAYEQYFGPGTRLTVT.

This chain uses TRBV19 with TRBJ2-2, with 8 bases fitting TRBD2. Germline-derived CDR1 and CDR2 are LNHDA and SQIVND (reference sequence). The CDR3 has 19 amino acids. After removal of 3 bases from V and 0 bases from J, the junction contained 12 bases not matched to a gene. CDR3 bases: TGTGCCAGTAGTATTTGGAGCGGGAGAGAGTGGACGAACACCGGGGAGCTGTTTTTT. This encodes CASSIWSGREWTNTGELFF.

The chain is built from TRBV13 and TRBJ2-3; no clear D gene. Germline assignment: CDR1 PRHDT and CDR2 FYEKMQ (reference sequence). Deletions cut 5 bases from V and 4 bases from J, with 10 bases between. The CDR3 covers 13 residues. In nucleotides, the CDR3 is TGTGCCAGCAGCCCAATAGTTGCAGATACGCAGTATTTT. This codes for CASSPIVADTQYF.

This clone was recorded once. V usage is TRBV29-1 and J usage is TRBJ2-5; 9 bases line up with TRBD1. Germline CDR1 reads SQVTM; CDR2 reads ANQGSEA. V trimming: 4 bases; J trimming: 5 bases; junction bases outside the gene matches: 5. The CDR3 spans 13 residues. CDR3 bases: TGCAGCGTTGTAGGACAGGGGCGGGAGACCCAGTACTTC. Translation gives CSVVGQGRETQYF.

The V call is TRBV3-1 (or the pseudogene TRBV3-2), the J call TRBJ2-7; maybe TRBD1 (7 bases). Germline loops: CDR1 LGHDT, CDR2 YNNKEL (reference sequence). The CDR3 has 12 residues. V dropped 3 bases and J dropped 7 bases, with 10 bases sitting between them. For the CDR3, the DNA is TGTGCCAGCAGCCAGACAGGGAGGGAGCAGTACTTC. Its protein is CASSQTGREQYF.

This chain joins TRBV6-1 and TRBJ2-1; no reliable D call. This CDR3 region has 16 residues. Germline V gives CDR1 MNHNS, CDR2 SASEGT. The ends were cut back, 1 base at V and 7 bases at J, with 17 bases in the middle. DNA for the CDR3: TGTGCCAGCAGTGAAGGTGACTCCACTCCCCGGAATGAGCAGTTCTTC. Translated: CASSEGDSTPRNEQFF.

The chain is built from TRBV12-3 or TRBV12-4 and TRBJ2-7, with a possible D match to TRBD1 (6 bases). The CDR3 is 12 amino acids. V lost 6 bases, J lost 9 bases, and 15 bases lay in between. CDR3 bases: TGTGCCAGCAGAGAAACAGGGTTGGTGCAGTACTTC. As protein: CASRETGLVQYF.

The chain is built from TRBV29-1 and TRBJ2-5; possible D gene TRBD2, 6 bases. V was pared by 7 bases and J by 2 bases, with 8 bases between. CDR1 and CDR2 (germline): SQVTM, ANQGSEA. The CDR3 spans 11 residues. The CDR3 DNA sequence: TGCAGCGGCGGGGAGCAAGAGACCCAGTACTTC. Amino acids: CSGGEQETQYF.

The chain recombines TRBV11-2 with TRBJ1-2; D is uncertain. Per the germline V gene, CDR1 is SGHAT and CDR2 is FQNNGV. V dropped 0 bases and J dropped 0 bases, with 8 bases sitting between them. The CDR3 is 15 residues long. The CDR3 is CASSLDLSANYGYTF. The CDR3 DNA follows: TGTGCCAGCAGCTTAGATCTCAGCGCTAACTATGGCTACACCTTC. Filled out from reference TRBV11-2 and TRBJ1-2, the complete variable domain reads EAGVAQSPRYKIIEKRQSVAFWCNPISGHATLYWYQQILGQGPKLLIQFQNNGVVDDSQLPKDRFSAERLKGVDSTLKIQPAKLEDSAVYLCASSLDLSANYGYTFGSGTRLTVV.

The rearrangement links TRBV7-2 to TRBJ1-2; 10 positions match TRBD1. The CDR3 has 17 amino acids. Germline trimming cut 5 bases from V and 0 bases from J; bases unmatched to any gene: 9. Germline CDR1 is SGHTA and CDR2 is FQGNSA. The DNA for the CDR3 is TGTGCCAGCAGCCCGCGACAGGGGGCGCGGACTAACTATGGCTACACCTTC. It is translated as CASSPRQGARTNYGYTF.

The rearrangement joins TRBV19 to TRBJ1-5, with D perhaps TRBD1 (6 bases). Germline CDR1 and CDR2: LNHDA and SQIVND (reference sequence). Trimming removed 7 bases from V and 5 bases from J, with 18 bases in between. This CDR3 has 15 amino acids. The CDR3 protein is CASTPGGTQYQPQHF. The CDR3 region has the DNA TGTGCCAGTACACCCGGGGGGACACAATATCAGCCCCAGCATTTT.

The chain has TRBV4-3 and TRBJ1-2; D not resolved. V gave up 3 bases and J gave up 5 bases, with 13 bases separating them. CDR3 length: 14 amino acids. CDR1 and CDR2 from the germline V gene are LGHNA and YSLEER. The CDR3 DNA reads TGCGCCAGCAGCCATCTGGGTCAGACTTATGGCTACACCTTC. It yields the protein CASSHLGQTYGYTF.

The rearrangement links TRBV4-2 to TRBJ2-4, with 11 bases aligning to TRBD2. Unmatched junction bases numbered 10, after V lost 1 base and J lost 8 bases. Germline assignment: CDR1 LGHNA and CDR2 YNFKEQ. This CDR3 contains 17 residues. As DNA, the CDR3 is TGTGCCAGCAGCCAAGCCGGCAGTAGCGGGGGGGCGGACATTCAGTACTTC. Encoded protein: CASSQAGSSGGADIQYF.

The chain carries TRBV18 and TRBJ1-5; D is possibly TRBD1 (6 bases). Germline lookup yields CDR1 KGHSH and CDR2 LQKENI. The V end lost 3 bases, the J end lost 2 bases, and 8 bases lay between the germline ends. The CDR3 totals 14 residues. CDR3 coding DNA: TGTGCCAGCTCACCGACAGGACGCAATCAGCCCCAGCATTTT. Amino acid sequence: CASSPTGRNQPQHF.

The chain employs TRBV5-4 and TRBJ2-7, with 15 bases fitting TRBD2. The germline CDR1 and CDR2 sequences are SGHNT and YYREEE (reference sequence). V lost 3 bases and J lost 9; bases outside the gene matches: 10. The CDR3 covers 16 residues. CDR3 residues: CASSSPGLAGGKRQYF. DNA of the CDR3: TGTGCCAGCAGCTCCCCGGGACTAGCGGGGGGTAAAAGGCAGTACTTC.

The rearrangement links TRBV7-2 to TRBJ1-6, with D maybe TRBD1 (5 bases). Germline CDR1 and CDR2: SGHTA and FQGNSA. Trimming shortened V by 1 base and J by 7 bases, and 11 bases separated the two germline ends. This CDR3 is built from 15 residues. The CDR3 sequence is CASSLGQGPNSPLHF. The CDR3 DNA reads TGTGCCAGCAGCTTAGGGCAGGGCCCGAATTCACCCCTCCACTTT.

This chain connects TRBV27 to TRBJ2-7, with no clear D. CDR3 length: 13 amino acids. CDR1 is MNHEY, CDR2 SMNVEV, per germline (reference sequence). The V end was cut by 0 bases, the J end by 3 bases, with 6 bases between. The CDR3 bases are TGTGCCAGCAGTTTATCGCCCAGCTACGAGCAGTACTTC. It is translated as CASSLSPSYEQYF.

The chain recombines TRBV27 with TRBJ1-5; tentative D call: TRBD1 (6 bases). V lost 5 bases and J 2 bases, leaving 19 bases between the germline ends. The CDR3 loop spans 17 amino acids. CDR1 and CDR2 (germline): MNHEY, SMNVEV (reference sequence). As DNA, the CDR3 is TGTGCCAGCAGTGGAAGTGGGGGGGCGAGGGGCAATCAGCCCCAGCATTTT. Its translation: CASSGSGGARGNQPQHF.

CDR3 nucleotides: TGTGCCAGCAGCTTAGATGCGTTTAGGGGCCGCTCCTACGAGCAGTACTTC. This sequence encodes CASSLDAFRGRSYEQYF. This sequence joins TRBV11-2 and TRBJ2-7; tentative D call: TRBD1 (5 bases). V was cut by 0 bases and J by 0 bases, with 15 bases left in between. Per germline, CDR1 SGHAT and CDR2 FQNNGV. This CDR3 contains 17 residues.

The chain employs TRBV7-7 and TRBJ2-5; a possible D gene is TRBD1 (6 bases). The CDR3 is 16 residues long. Between the trimmed V and J ends, which lost 5 bases and 3 bases, there was a span of 19 bases. Germline lookup yields CDR1 SSHAT and CDR2 FNYEAQ (reference sequence). The DNA for the CDR3 is TGTGCCAGCAGCCAAAGCTTTGGCAGGGGAAAAGAGACCCAGTACTTC. Translated, it gives CASSQSFGRGKETQYF.